Below, 21 T cell receptor beta chains from the same sample are listed, as sequenced in a study of beta chain features in type 1 diabetes. Study-wide points: Across all four CD4+ subsets, people with type 1 diabetes showed modestly shorter TCRB CDR3s.

Expressed TCRB transcripts were sequenced, since all the RNA that had been isolated was reverse transcribed. Sequencing was performed with immunoSEQ multiplex PCR; in TCRdb, only in-frame clones are kept and a portion is missing. Of more than 250,000 clones listed, roughly 22% are singletons. For these receptors, no antigen is known. The sequenced sample consisted of naive CD4+ T cells from blood. The receptors come from a woman aged 40 to 50 with type 1 diabetes.

This clone was picked up a small number of times. This rearrangement joins TRBV19 to TRBJ1-2; 7 nucleotides align to TRBD1. The junction had 15 bases not matched to a gene; V was cut back by 9 bases and J by 8 bases. The CDR3 is made up of 14 amino acids. Germline V CDR1 and CDR2: LNHDA, SQIVND (reference sequence). The CDR3 loop is CASTPRQGGVGYTF. The CDR3 DNA is TGTGCCAGCACGCCTCGACAGGGCGGCGTGGGCTACACCTTC. The full variable domain, in which reference TRBV19 and TRBJ1-2 provide the parts outside the CDR3, is DGGITQSPKYLFRKEGQNVTLSCEQNLNHDAMYWYRQDPGQGLRLIYYSQIVNDFQKGDIAEGYSVSREKKESFPLTVTSAQKNPTAFYLCASTPRQGGVGYTFGSGTRLTVV.

This sequence joins TRBV9 and TRBJ1-4, with TRBD1 matching 7 bases. CDR3 length: 15 amino acids. Trimming cost V 2 bases and J 1 base; bases outside gene matches: 2. Germline assignment: CDR1 SGDLS and CDR2 YYNGEE. In DNA, the CDR3 is TGTGCCAGCAGCGTTTACAGGGGAACTAATGAAAAACTGTTTTTT. It encodes CASSVYRGTNEKLFF. The whole variable domain, filled in from reference TRBV9 and TRBJ1-4, reads DSGVTQTPKHLITATGQRVTLRCSPRSGDLSVYWYQQSLDQGLQFLIQYYNGEERAKGNILERFSAQQFPDLHSELNLSSLELGDSALYFCASSVYRGTNEKLFFGSGTQLSVL.

V is TRBV28 and J is TRBJ2-1; D call uncertain. The ends were cut back, 5 bases at V and 7 bases at J, with 3 bases in the middle. Germline V gene data show CDR1 as MDHEN and CDR2 as SYDVKM. The CDR3 contains 10 residues. The CDR3 loop is CASSPNEQFF. CDR3 bases: TGTGCCAGCAGTCCGAATGAGCAGTTCTTC.

This clone was detected only a few times. The chain uses TRBV7-9 and TRBJ2-6, with D possibly being TRBD1 (6 bases). The V end was cut by 5 bases, the J end by 0 bases, with 8 bases between. CDR3 size: 15 residues. CDR1 is SEHNR and CDR2 is FQNEAQ in the germline V gene (reference sequence). CDR3 coding DNA: TGTGCCAGCAGCGGGGGCCTCTCTGGGGCCAACGTCCTGACTTTC. Its translation is CASSGGLSGANVLTF.

The chain carries TRBV7-8 and TRBJ2-1; 7 bases agree with TRBD2. J was trimmed by 7 bases and V by 5 bases; bases with no gene match: 11. The CDR3 totals 15 residues. Per germline, CDR1 SGHVS and CDR2 FQNEAQ. The CDR3 is CASSPTSWAKNEQFF. CDR3 sequence (DNA): TGTGCCAGCAGCCCGACTAGCTGGGCCAAGAATGAGCAGTTCTTC.

The chain combines TRBV18 with TRBJ1-1, with TRBD1 matching 7 bases. Germline CDR1 reads KGHSH; CDR2 reads LQKENI. V was clipped by 5 bases and J by 0 bases; unmatched bases: 3. This CDR3 is built from 14 residues. The CDR3 nucleotides are TGTGCCAGCTCAGGGGACAGATTGAACACTGAAGCTTTCTTT. This gives the protein CASSGDRLNTEAFF.

Here the CDR3 DNA reads TGTGCCAGCTCACCAAGAGGGATCACAGATACGCAGTATTTT. It translates to CASSPRGITDTQYF. The J gene is TRBJ2-3, the V gene TRBV18; maybe TRBD2 (5 bases). Trimming took 2 bases from V and 2 from J, leaving 8 bases between them. The CDR3 extends over 14 amino acids. Germline values: CDR1 KGHSH, CDR2 LQKENI. Supplemented by reference TRBV18 and TRBJ2-3, the full variable domain reads NAGVMQNPRHLVRRRGQEARLRCSPMKGHSHVYWYRQLPEEGLKFMVYLQKENIIDESGMPKERFSAEFPKEGPSILRIQQVVRGDSAAYFCASSPRGITDTQYFGPGTRLTVL.

The chain combines TRBV7-3 with TRBJ2-6, with a weak D call TRBD2 (6 bases). Germline V gene data show CDR1 as SGHTA and CDR2 as FQGTGA. Deletions cut 3 bases from V and 0 bases from J, with 9 bases between. This CDR3 region has 16 residues. The CDR3 nucleotides are TGTGCCAGCAGCTTGGGACTGCGCTCTGGGGCCAACGTCCTGACTTTC. Protein product: CASSLGLRSGANVLTF. The whole variable domain, filled in from reference TRBV7-3 and TRBJ2-6, reads GAGVSQTPSNKVTEKGKYVELRCDPISGHTALYWYRQSLGQGPEFLIYFQGTGAADDSGLPNDRFFAVRPEGSVSTLKIQRTERGDSAVYLCASSLGLRSGANVLTFGAGSRLTVL.

V and J are TRBV11-2 and TRBJ2-5; the match to TRBD1 covers 9 bases. Germline V gene sequence: CDR1 SGHAT, CDR2 FQNNGV. This CDR3 is built from 15 residues. V lost 7 bases and J lost 5; bases outside the gene matches: 11. The CDR3 bases are TGTGCCAGCACCCTCCGCGGACAGGGGTCGGAGACCCAGTACTTC. The encoded protein is CASTLRGQGSETQYF.

This clone came up a few times. V gene TRBV7-9 combines with J gene TRBJ1-1; 11 bases fit TRBD1. CDR1 and CDR2 (germline): SEHNR, FQNEAQ (reference sequence). V was pared by 2 bases and J by 7 bases, with 6 bases of the junction left unmatched. This CDR3 has 15 amino acids. The CDR3 region has the DNA TGTGCCAGCAGCTTAATGGGACAGGGGGTTCATGAAGCTTTCTTT. Translation gives CASSLMGQGVHEAFF. The variable domain in full, with the rest retrieved from reference TRBV7-9 and TRBJ1-1, is DTGVSQNPRHKITKRGQNVTFRCDPISEHNRLYWYRQTLGQGPEFLTYFQNEAQLEKSRLLSDRFSAERPKGSFSTLEIQRTEQGDSAMYLCASSLMGQGVHEAFFGQGTRLTVV.

This clone has more than one count but fewer than ten. The V call is TRBV30, the J call TRBJ2-1, with a tentative D call TRBD1 (6 bases). The germline V gene encodes CDR1 GTSNPN and CDR2 SVGIG (reference sequence). V lost 5 bases and J 1 base, leaving 24 bases between the germline ends. The CDR3 has 18 amino acids. CDR3: CAWGMGQLLRRSYNEQFF. CDR3 nucleotides: TGTGCCTGGGGGATGGGACAACTTCTAAGGAGATCCTACAATGAGCAGTTCTTC.

The chain carries TRBV4-3 and TRBJ2-3, with D unresolved. V was pared by 1 base and J by 2 bases, with 7 bases between. The CDR3 consists of 14 residues. Germline CDR1 reads LGHNA; CDR2 reads YSLEER. The CDR3 DNA reads as TGCGCCAGCAGCCAAGCCCTTTCCACAGATACGCAGTATTTT. Translation: CASSQALSTDTQYF.

The chain links TRBV7-2 to TRBJ2-1; the match to TRBD1 covers 9 bases. The trim removed 7 bases at V and 5 bases at J, leaving 9 bases unmatched. Germline CDR1 is SGHTA and CDR2 is FQGNSA. CDR3 length: 15 amino acids. The CDR3 reads CASTPWGQGNNEQFF. CDR3 nucleotides: TGTGCCAGCACCCCTTGGGGACAGGGTAACAATGAGCAGTTCTTC. The entire variable domain, with the rest obtained from reference TRBV7-2 and TRBJ2-1, is as follows: GAGVSQSPSNKVTEKGKDVELRCDPISGHTALYWYRQSLGQGLEFLIYFQGNSAPDKSGLPSDRFSAERTGGSVSTLTIQRTQQEDSAVYLCASTPWGQGNNEQFFGPGTRLTVL.

DNA of the CDR3: TGTGCCAGCAGCGTAGGGACAGGCTCTAGCACAGATACGCAGTATTTT. Translating it yields CASSVGTGSSTDTQYF. The chain uses TRBV9 and TRBJ2-3; 7 nucleotides line up with TRBD1. V lost 0 bases and J lost 0; bases outside the gene matches: 4. The CDR3 is 16 residues long. CDR1 and CDR2 from the germline V gene are SGDLS and YYNGEE.

V and J are TRBV29-1 and TRBJ2-1; 8 bases are a match to TRBD2. Unmatched junction bases numbered 8, after V lost 6 bases and J lost 4 bases. The CDR3 sequence is 14 residues long. Per the germline V gene, CDR1 is SQVTM and CDR2 is ANQGSEA. CDR3 DNA: TGCAGCGTGCGTGCCGGGGGGGTTTACAATGAGCAGTTCTTC. Its protein product is CSVRAGGVYNEQFF.

This clone was observed a few times. J is TRBJ2-3 and V is TRBV29-1; D is uncertain. The V and J ends lost 1 base and 7 bases respectively, with 9 bases between them. Germline CDR1 and CDR2: SQVTM and ANQGSEA. CDR3 length: 12 amino acids. The CDR3 bases are TGCAGCGTTGAAGTAACCGCGAATACGCAGTATTTT. This translates into CSVEVTANTQYF.

The chain combines TRBV7-2 with TRBJ2-3; 9 positions match TRBD2. This CDR3 is 15 amino acids long. Germline loops: CDR1 SGHTA, CDR2 FQGNSA. V gave up 3 bases and J gave up 4 bases; unmatched junction bases: 5. The CDR3 loop reads CASSFEASGADTQYF. The CDR3 nucleotides are TGTGCCAGCAGCTTTGAGGCTAGCGGGGCAGATACGCAGTATTTT.

This clone was seen more than once but under ten times. This chain connects TRBV19 to TRBJ2-7, with 7 bases identical to TRBD1. Germline V gives CDR1 LNHDA, CDR2 SQIVND (reference sequence). Trimming at V came to 4 bases and at J to 2 bases, leaving 8 bases not matched to a gene. CDR3 size: 15 residues. The CDR3 nucleotides are TGTGCCAGTAGTACGACGACAGGGAAGGCCTACGAGCAGTACTTC. Translation: CASSTTTGKAYEQYF.

The chain joins TRBV10-3 to TRBJ1-5; 10 bases fit TRBD1. This CDR3 region has 12 residues. The trim removed 8 bases at V and 5 bases at J, leaving 0 bases unmatched. The germline V gene encodes CDR1 ENHRY and CDR2 SYGVKD. CDR3 sequence: CAIGTGDQPQHF. The DNA of the CDR3 is TGTGCCATCGGGACAGGGGATCAGCCCCAGCATTTT.

The gene calls are TRBV29-1 and TRBJ2-5, with 9 bases matching TRBD1. Germline CDR1 reads SQVTM; CDR2 reads ANQGSEA. The CDR3 loop spans 14 amino acids. V dropped 5 bases and J dropped 2; count of bases not matched to a gene: 6. The CDR3 protein is CSVSYRGHQETQYF. The CDR3 DNA sequence: TGCAGCGTTTCATACAGGGGGCATCAAGAGACCCAGTACTTC.

The genes are TRBV9 and TRBJ2-2; 9 nucleotides align to TRBD1. From germline, CDR1 is SGDLS and CDR2 YYNGEE. The CDR3 runs to 14 residues. V shed 7 bases and J 3 bases; nucleotides not matched to a gene: 4. CDR3 loop: CASQTGGDTGELFF. CDR3 bases: TGTGCCAGCCAGACAGGGGGAGACACCGGGGAGCTGTTTTTT.